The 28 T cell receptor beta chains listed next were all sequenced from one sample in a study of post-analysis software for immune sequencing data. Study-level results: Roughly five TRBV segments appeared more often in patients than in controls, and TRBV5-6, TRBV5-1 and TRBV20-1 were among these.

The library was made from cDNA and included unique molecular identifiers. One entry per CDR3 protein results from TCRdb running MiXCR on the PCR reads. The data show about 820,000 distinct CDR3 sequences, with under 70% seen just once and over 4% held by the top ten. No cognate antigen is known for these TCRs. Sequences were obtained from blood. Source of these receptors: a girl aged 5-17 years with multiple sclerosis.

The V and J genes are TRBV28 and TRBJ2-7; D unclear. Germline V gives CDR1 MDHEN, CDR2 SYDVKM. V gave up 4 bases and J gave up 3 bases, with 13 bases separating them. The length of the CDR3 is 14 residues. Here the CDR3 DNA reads TGTGCCAGCAGTTCCCCTCCTGCCTACTACGAGCAGTACTTC. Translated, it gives CASSSPPAYYEQYF.

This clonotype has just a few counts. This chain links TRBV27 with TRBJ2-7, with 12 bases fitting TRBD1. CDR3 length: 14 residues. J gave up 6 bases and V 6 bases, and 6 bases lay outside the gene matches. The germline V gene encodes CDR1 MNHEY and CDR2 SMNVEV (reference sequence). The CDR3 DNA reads TGTGCCAGCAGGCCTCCGGGACAGGGGGCCGAGCAGTACTTC. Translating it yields CASRPPGQGAEQYF.

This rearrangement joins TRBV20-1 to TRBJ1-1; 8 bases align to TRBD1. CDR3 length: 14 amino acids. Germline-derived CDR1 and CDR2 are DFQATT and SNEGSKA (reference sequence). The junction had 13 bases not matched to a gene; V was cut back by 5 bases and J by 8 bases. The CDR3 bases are TGCAGTGCTGCCTCAGGGGGCTTAATATCCGAAGCTTTCTTT. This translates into CSAASGGLISEAFF.

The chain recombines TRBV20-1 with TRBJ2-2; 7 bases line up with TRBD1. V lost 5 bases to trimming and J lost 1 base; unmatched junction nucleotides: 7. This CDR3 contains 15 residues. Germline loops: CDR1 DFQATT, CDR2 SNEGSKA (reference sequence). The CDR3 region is CSAFPGQQNTGELFF. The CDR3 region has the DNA TGCAGTGCTTTCCCGGGACAGCAGAACACCGGGGAGCTGTTTTTT.

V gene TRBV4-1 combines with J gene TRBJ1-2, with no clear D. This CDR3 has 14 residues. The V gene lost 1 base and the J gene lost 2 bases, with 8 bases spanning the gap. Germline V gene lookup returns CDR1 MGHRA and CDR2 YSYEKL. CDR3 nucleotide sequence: TGCGCCAGCAGCCAAGCGCAGGAAAACTATGGCTACACCTTC. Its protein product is CASSQAQENYGYTF.

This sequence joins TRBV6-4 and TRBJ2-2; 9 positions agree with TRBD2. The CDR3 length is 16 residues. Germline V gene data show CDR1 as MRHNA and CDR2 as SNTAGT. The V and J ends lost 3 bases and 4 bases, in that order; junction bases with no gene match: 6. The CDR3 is CASSEGTSRPTGELFF. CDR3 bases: TGTGCCAGCAGTGAAGGGACTAGCAGGCCCACCGGGGAGCTGTTTTTT.

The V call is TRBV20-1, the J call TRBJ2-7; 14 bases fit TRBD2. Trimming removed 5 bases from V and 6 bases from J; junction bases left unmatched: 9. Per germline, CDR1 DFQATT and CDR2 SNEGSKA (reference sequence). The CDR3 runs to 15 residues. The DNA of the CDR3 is TGCAGTGCTCAAAAGACTAGCGGGGGGGATCGCGAGCAGTACTTC. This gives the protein CSAQKTSGGDREQYF.

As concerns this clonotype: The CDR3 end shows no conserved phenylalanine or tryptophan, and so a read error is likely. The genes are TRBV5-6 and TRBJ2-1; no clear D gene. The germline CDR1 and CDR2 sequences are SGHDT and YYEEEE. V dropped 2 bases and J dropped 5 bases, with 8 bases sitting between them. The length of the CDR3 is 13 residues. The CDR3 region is CASSFGDHNEQFL. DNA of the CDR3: TGTGCCAGCAGCTTCGGAGACCACAATGAGCAGTTCTTG.

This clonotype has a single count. Here the CDR3 reads CASQATRGVLNTEAFF. CDR3 in DNA: TGTGCCAGCCAAGCTACTAGGGGGGTTTTGAACACTGAAGCTTTCTTT. The chain links TRBV7-9 to TRBJ1-1, with D maybe TRBD1 (6 bases). The CDR3 has 16 residues. The V gene's germline CDR1 is SEHNR and CDR2 FQNEAQ (reference sequence). V gave up 8 bases and J gave up 0 bases, with 19 bases separating them.

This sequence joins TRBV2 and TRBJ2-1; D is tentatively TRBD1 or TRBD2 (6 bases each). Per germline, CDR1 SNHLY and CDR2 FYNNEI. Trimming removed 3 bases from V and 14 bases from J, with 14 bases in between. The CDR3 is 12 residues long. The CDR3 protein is CASSESTGAKFF. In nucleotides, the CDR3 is TGTGCCAGCAGTGAGAGTACGGGGGCTAAGTTCTTC.

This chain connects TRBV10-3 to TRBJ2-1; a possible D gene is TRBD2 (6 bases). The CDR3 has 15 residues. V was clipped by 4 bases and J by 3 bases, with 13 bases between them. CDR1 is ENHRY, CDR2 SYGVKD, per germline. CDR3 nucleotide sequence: TGTGCCATCAGTGGACGCCGGGGGTACTACAATGAGCAGTTCTTC. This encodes CAISGRRGYYNEQFF.

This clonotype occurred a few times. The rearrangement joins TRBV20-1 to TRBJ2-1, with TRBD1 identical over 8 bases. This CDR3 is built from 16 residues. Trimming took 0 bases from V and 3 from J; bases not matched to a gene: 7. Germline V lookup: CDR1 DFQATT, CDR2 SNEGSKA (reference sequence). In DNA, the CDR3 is TGCAGTGCTAGAGATCAGGGGGCTGGTGACTACAATGAGCAGTTCTTC. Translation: CSARDQGAGDYNEQFF.

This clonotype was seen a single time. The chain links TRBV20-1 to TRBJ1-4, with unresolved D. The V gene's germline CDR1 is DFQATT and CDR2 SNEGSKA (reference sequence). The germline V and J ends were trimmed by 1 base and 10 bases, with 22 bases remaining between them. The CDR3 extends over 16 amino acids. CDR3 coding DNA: TGCAGTGCTAGAGCGGGCCCGAGGGAGGGTATGAGAAAACTGTTTTTT. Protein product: CSARAGPREGMRKLFF.

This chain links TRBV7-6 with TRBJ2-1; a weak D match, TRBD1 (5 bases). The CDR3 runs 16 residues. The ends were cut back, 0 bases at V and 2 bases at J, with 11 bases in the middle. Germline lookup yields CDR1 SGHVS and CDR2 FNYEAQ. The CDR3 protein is CASSLAPRVTYNEQFF. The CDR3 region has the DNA TGTGCCAGCAGCTTAGCCCCCAGGGTCACCTACAATGAGCAGTTCTTC.

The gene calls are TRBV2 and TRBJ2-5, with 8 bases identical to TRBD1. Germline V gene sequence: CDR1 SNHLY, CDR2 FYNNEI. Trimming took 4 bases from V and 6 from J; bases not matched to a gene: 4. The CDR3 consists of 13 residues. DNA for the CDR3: TGTGCCAGCAGTGCCGACAGGGGACAGACCCAGTACTTC. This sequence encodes CASSADRGQTQYF.

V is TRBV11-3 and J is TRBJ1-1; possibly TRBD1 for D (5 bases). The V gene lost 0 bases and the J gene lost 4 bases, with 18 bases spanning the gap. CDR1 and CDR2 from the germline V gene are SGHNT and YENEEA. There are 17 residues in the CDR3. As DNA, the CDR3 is TGTGCCAGCAGCTTAGATAGCAGGCGAGGGGAAGGCACTGAAGCTTTCTTT. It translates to CASSLDSRRGEGTEAFF.

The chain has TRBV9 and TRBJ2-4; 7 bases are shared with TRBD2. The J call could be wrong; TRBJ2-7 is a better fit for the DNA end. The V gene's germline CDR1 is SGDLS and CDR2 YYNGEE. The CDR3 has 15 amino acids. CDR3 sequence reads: CASSVWEGEAYEQYF. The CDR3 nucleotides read TGTGCCAGCAGCGTATGGGAGGGAGAAGCCTACGAGCAGTACTTC.

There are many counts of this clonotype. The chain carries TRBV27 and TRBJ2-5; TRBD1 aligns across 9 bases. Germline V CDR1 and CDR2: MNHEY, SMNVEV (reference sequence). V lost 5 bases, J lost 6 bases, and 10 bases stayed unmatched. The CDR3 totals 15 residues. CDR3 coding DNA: TGTGCCAGCAGTCGATCCGGGACAGGGATAAAGACCCAGTACTTC. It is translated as CASSRSGTGIKTQYF.

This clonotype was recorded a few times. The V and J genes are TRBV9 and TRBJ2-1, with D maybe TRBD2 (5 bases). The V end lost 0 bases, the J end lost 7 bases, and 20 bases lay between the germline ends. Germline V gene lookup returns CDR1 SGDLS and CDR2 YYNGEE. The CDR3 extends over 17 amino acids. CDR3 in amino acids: CASSVVSYPSSENEQFF. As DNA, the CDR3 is TGTGCCAGCAGCGTAGTAAGTTACCCGAGTAGCGAGAATGAGCAGTTCTTC.

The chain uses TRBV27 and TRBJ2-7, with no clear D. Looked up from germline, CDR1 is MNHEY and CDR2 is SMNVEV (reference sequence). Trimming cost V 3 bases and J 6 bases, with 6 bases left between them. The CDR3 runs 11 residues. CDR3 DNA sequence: TGTGCCAGCAGTTTTTTCGGCGAGCAGTACTTC. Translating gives CASSFFGEQYF.

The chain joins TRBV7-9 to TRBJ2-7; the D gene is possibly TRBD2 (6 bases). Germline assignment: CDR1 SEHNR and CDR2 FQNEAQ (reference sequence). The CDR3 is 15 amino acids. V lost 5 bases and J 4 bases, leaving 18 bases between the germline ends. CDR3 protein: CASSPAGGVIYEQYF. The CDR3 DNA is TGTGCCAGCAGCCCAGCCGGAGGGGTTATTTACGAGCAGTACTTC.

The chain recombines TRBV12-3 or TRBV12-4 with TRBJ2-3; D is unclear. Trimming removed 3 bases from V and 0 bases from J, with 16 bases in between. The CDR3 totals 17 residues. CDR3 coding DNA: TGTGCCAGCAGTTTGCCCCGGTTGGCTGTTAGCACAGATACGCAGTATTTT. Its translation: CASSLPRLAVSTDTQYF.

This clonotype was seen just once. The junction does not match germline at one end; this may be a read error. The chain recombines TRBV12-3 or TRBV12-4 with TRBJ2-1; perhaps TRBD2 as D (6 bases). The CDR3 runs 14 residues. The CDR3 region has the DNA TGTGCCAGCAGTGTAGCGGACATATACAATGAGCAGTTCTTC. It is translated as CASSVADIYNEQFF.

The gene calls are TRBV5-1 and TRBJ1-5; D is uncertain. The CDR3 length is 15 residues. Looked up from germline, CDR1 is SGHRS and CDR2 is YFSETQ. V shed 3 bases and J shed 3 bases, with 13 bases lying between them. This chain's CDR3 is CASSYRPGLNQPQHF. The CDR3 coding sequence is TGCGCCAGCAGCTACAGACCGGGTCTCAATCAGCCCCAGCATTTT.

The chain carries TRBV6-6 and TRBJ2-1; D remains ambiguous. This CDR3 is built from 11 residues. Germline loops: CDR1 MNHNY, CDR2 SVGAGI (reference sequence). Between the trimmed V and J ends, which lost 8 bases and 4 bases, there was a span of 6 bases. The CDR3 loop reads CASVGYNEQFF. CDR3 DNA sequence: TGTGCCAGCGTCGGGTACAATGAGCAGTTCTTC.

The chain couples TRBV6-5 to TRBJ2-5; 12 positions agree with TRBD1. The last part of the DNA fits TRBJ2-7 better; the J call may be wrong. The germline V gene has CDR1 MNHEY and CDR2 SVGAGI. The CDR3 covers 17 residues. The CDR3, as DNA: TGTGCCAGCAGTTACTTGCCAGGGGACAGGGGGCGATACGAGCAGTACTTC. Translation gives CASSYLPGDRGRYEQYF.

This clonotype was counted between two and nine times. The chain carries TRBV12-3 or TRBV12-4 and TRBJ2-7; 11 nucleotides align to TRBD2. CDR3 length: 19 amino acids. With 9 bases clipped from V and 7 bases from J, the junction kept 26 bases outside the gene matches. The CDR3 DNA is TGTGCCAGGACGGTCCCCCTTAATACTAGCGGGGGCCGGCCGTGGGAGCAGTACTTC. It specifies CARTVPLNTSGGRPWEQYF.

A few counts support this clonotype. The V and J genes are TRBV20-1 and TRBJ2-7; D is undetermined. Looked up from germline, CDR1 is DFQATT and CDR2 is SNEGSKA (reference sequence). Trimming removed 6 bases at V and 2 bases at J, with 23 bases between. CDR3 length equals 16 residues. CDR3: CSAPAHNRLPTYEQYF. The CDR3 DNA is TGCAGTGCCCCCGCCCATAATAGGCTTCCAACCTACGAGCAGTACTTC.